This T cell receptor (beta chain) is from a study of cytomegalovirus exposure and HLA in healthy donors. Whole-study findings and limits: Earlier analysis found most TCR beta V segments productive about 87% or about 30% of the time.

Researchers ran the PCR with 60 Vbeta and 13 Jbeta primers. Only in-frame clones appear in the TCRdb table, and some are missing; sequencing was by immunoSEQ multiplex PCR. The data contain around 180,000 clones, around 85% of them seen just once; the ten biggest clones take up 1.5% to 2%. Germline V gene lookup returns CDR1 MNHEY and CDR2 SMNVEV (reference sequence). The CDR3 has 14 residues. V lost 7 bases, J lost 9 bases, and 12 bases stayed unmatched. Details on this clone: Antigen specificity is unknown.

The specimen sequenced was PBMCs. This chain connects TRBV27 to TRBJ2-1; TRBD2 agrees at 7 bases. The TCR comes from a man aged 18 to 30 in good health and CMV-seronegative. The CDR3 spells CASMQLGGVTEQFF. In nucleotides, the CDR3 is TGTGCCAGCATGCAATTGGGGGGGGTCACTGAGCAGTTCTTC.